One sample yielded the 10 T cell receptor beta chains listed below, sequenced in a study of blood T cells in healthy people across ages. Alongside a J-beta primer mix, a sample-barcoded 5' primer served in a second PCR lasting roughly 7 to 11 cycles. From the 5' RACE reads, TCRdb called clonotypes with MiXCR, one entry per CDR3 protein. The sample consists of around 1.5 million distinct CDR3 sequences, roughly 32% of them appearing once. Sequencing input: blood. The origin of the receptors is a woman aged 25 to 39 in good health.

This clonotype turned up a few times. CDR3 region: CAWRAQYNEKLFF. The DNA for the CDR3 is TGTGCCTGGAGGGCCCAGTATAATGAAAAACTGTTTTTT. The chain has TRBV30 and TRBJ1-4, with D unresolved. The CDR3 covers 13 residues. Trimming shortened V by 3 bases and J by 4 bases, and 9 bases separated the two germline ends. The germline V gene has CDR1 GTSNPN and CDR2 SVGIG (reference sequence).

This clonotype has only a few counts. The chain joins TRBV6-2 or TRBV6-3 to TRBJ2-7, with a weak D call TRBD1 (6 bases). Germline values: CDR1 MNHEY, CDR2 SVGEGT. CDR3 size: 14 residues. Trimming left V 5 bases short and J 3 bases short, with 14 bases between. The CDR3 region is CASSKGAGVYEQYF. The CDR3 DNA follows: TGTGCCAGCAGTAAAGGGGCAGGGGTCTACGAGCAGTACTTC.

This clonotype was counted between two and nine times. The chain recombines TRBV20-1 with TRBJ2-1; 8 bases line up with TRBD2. Germline lookup yields CDR1 DFQATT and CDR2 SNEGSKA (reference sequence). CDR3 length: 13 residues. V shed 0 bases, J shed 15 bases, and the junction held 10 bases outside the gene matches. CDR3 loop: CSARDRISGSMFF. As DNA, the CDR3 is TGCAGTGCTAGAGATAGGATCAGCGGGAGTATGTTCTTC.

This clonotype appeared a few times. The V gene is TRBV29-1, the J gene TRBJ2-3, with D perhaps TRBD1 (5 bases). This CDR3 is 14 amino acids long. Germline V gene sequence: CDR1 SQVTM, CDR2 ANQGSEA. The CDR3 loop is CSQYDPWQGDTQYF. DNA for the CDR3: TGCAGTCAATATGACCCCTGGCAGGGAGATACGCAGTATTTT.

The genes are TRBV20-1 and TRBJ2-3; D perhaps matches TRBD2 (5 bases). CDR1 is DFQATT, CDR2 SNEGSKA, per germline (reference sequence). V lost 7 bases and J 3 bases, leaving 14 bases between the germline ends. The CDR3 covers 13 residues. The CDR3 here is CSVDGERTDTQYF. The CDR3 coding sequence is TGCAGTGTTGACGGGGAGAGGACAGATACGCAGTATTTT.

The gene calls are TRBV10-3 and TRBJ2-7; D assignment may be TRBD1 or TRBD2 (5 bases each). Germline V lookup: CDR1 ENHRY, CDR2 SYGVKD. This CDR3 contains 13 residues. V lost 7 bases and J 1 base, leaving 11 bases between the germline ends. The CDR3 is CAITGDGSYEQYF. DNA for the CDR3: TGTGCCATCACCGGGGACGGTTCCTACGAGCAGTACTTC.

This chain connects TRBV5-6 to TRBJ1-2, with D perhaps TRBD1 (5 bases). The CDR3 runs to 16 residues. The germline V and J ends were trimmed by 3 bases and 3 bases, with 18 bases remaining between them. Germline-derived CDR1 and CDR2 are SGHDT and YYEEEE. This chain's CDR3 is CASSSGGAKWDYGYTF. CDR3 DNA sequence: TGTGCCAGCAGCTCGGGGGGTGCCAAATGGGACTATGGCTACACCTTC. The whole variable domain, remainder taken from reference TRBV5-6 and TRBJ1-2, is DAGVTQSPTHLIKTRGQQVTLRCSPKSGHDTVSWYQQALGQGPQFIFQYYEEEERQRGNFPDRFSGHQFPNYSSELNVNALLLGDSALYLCASSSGGAKWDYGYTFGSGTRLTVV.

There are a few counts of this clonotype. The rearrangement links TRBV9 to TRBJ1-5; D possibly corresponds to TRBD1 (6 bases). This CDR3 region has 15 residues. From germline, CDR1 is SGDLS and CDR2 YYNGEE. The V end lost 7 bases, the J end lost 0 bases, and 14 bases lay between the germline ends. The CDR3, as DNA: TGTGCCAGCTACTGGACAGTGAATAGCAATCAGCCCCAGCATTTT. Amino acid sequence: CASYWTVNSNQPQHF.

The V call is TRBV28, the J call TRBJ2-1; TRBD2 might be the D (6 bases). Germline V gene data show CDR1 as MDHEN and CDR2 as SYDVKM. The CDR3 covers 14 residues. V lost 7 bases to trimming and J lost 3 bases, with 13 bases between them. In nucleotides, the CDR3 is TGTGCCAGCACGCCCACGGGAGTCTACAATGAGCAGTTCTTC. It yields the protein CASTPTGVYNEQFF.

The CDR3 protein is CSARELGVEQYF. CDR3 DNA: TGCAGTGCTAGGGAGCTAGGGGTTGAGCAGTACTTC. This sequence joins TRBV20-1 and TRBJ2-5, with D maybe TRBD1 (5 bases). Trimming cost V 3 bases and J 11 bases, with 16 bases left between them. Germline loops: CDR1 DFQATT, CDR2 SNEGSKA (reference sequence). This CDR3 contains 12 residues.